This passage covers 9 T cell receptor beta chains from one sample sequenced in a study of neurological immune-mediated disorders. TCRdb fed the 5' RACE reads into MiXCR, producing one record per CDR3 protein. The sample includes about 59,000 distinct CDR3 sequences, around 3.5% of them seen just once. Sequencing was carried out using PBMCs. Every receptor here comes from a woman in her 30s with multiple sclerosis.

As concerns this clonotype: A much larger clone differs from this one at a single base, so this may be a read error. The rearrangement uses TRBV6-1 and TRBJ2-5, with a possible D match to TRBD2 (5 bases). Germline V gives CDR1 MNHNS, CDR2 SASEGT. The CDR3 consists of 14 residues. The CDR3 DNA reads TGTGCCGCTGTTGGACTTTCCATGGTGGAGACCCGGTACTTC. Translated: CAAVGLSMVETRYF.

In its sample, this clonotype was seen many times. The chain uses TRBV5-1 and TRBJ2-5; perhaps D is TRBD1 or TRBD2 (6 bases each). This CDR3 region has 15 residues. CDR1 is SGHRS and CDR2 is YFSETQ in the germline V gene. V shed 0 bases and J shed 2 bases, with 11 bases lying between them. In DNA form, the CDR3 reads TGCGCCAGCAGCTTGGAAGGGGGGCGACAAGAGACCCAGTACTTC. Protein sequence: CASSLEGGRQETQYF.

This clonotype was recorded many times. The rearrangement joins TRBV20-1 to TRBJ2-3, with 9 bases identical to TRBD1. Germline assignment: CDR1 DFQATT and CDR2 SNEGSKA (reference sequence). V trimming: 3 bases; J trimming: 2 bases; junction bases outside the gene matches: 3. The CDR3 runs to 14 residues. CDR3 in DNA: TGCAGTGCTAGTGACAGGGGGTTCACAGATACGCAGTATTTT. This gives the protein CSASDRGFTDTQYF.

This clonotype has a count of ten or more. The J gene is TRBJ1-5, the V gene TRBV5-1; 11 bases align to TRBD1. CDR1 is SGHRS and CDR2 is YFSETQ in the germline V gene. The CDR3 totals 14 residues. V lost 9 bases to trimming and J lost 7 bases; unmatched junction nucleotides: 9. The CDR3 is CAITEGQGVQPQHF. CDR3 in DNA: TGCGCCATCACGGAGGGACAGGGGGTACAGCCCCAGCATTTT.

This clonotype appeared many times. The chain is built from TRBV20-1 and TRBJ2-1; unclear D gene. V was trimmed by 1 base and J by 0 bases, leaving 10 bases between them. The CDR3 loop spans 15 amino acids. Germline V CDR1 and CDR2: DFQATT, SNEGSKA (reference sequence). The CDR3 region has the DNA TGCAGTGCTAGAGTCCCAGTTAGCTCCTACAATGAGCAGTTCTTC. Protein: CSARVPVSSYNEQFF.

The sample holds many counts of this clonotype. The chain uses TRBV12-3 or TRBV12-4 and TRBJ2-1; D call uncertain. CDR3 size: 10 residues. V shed 2 bases and J shed 7 bases, with 0 bases lying between them. CDR3 residues: CASSLNEQFF. The CDR3 DNA reads as TGTGCCAGCAGTTTAAATGAGCAGTTCTTC.

This clonotype was picked up many times. The CDR3 DNA reads as TGTGCTTCTACTTCCTCGGGACTAGCGGATACGCAGTATTTT. Translated, it gives CASTSSGLADTQYF. This rearrangement joins TRBV7-7 to TRBJ2-3, with TRBD2 matching over 10 bases. The CDR3 consists of 14 residues. Germline V gene data show CDR1 as SSHAT and CDR2 as FNYEAQ (reference sequence).

J is TRBJ1-3 and V is TRBV5-1; no firm D call. CDR1 and CDR2 from the germline V gene are SGHRS and YFSETQ. Trimming removed 4 bases from V and 0 bases from J, with 11 bases in between. This CDR3 comprises 15 residues. The CDR3, as DNA: TGCGCCAGCAGCAATTACGACACCTCTGGAAACACCATATATTTT. This encodes CASSNYDTSGNTIYF.

In its sample, this clonotype was seen many times. The chain combines TRBV5-1 with TRBJ2-3; TRBD2 matches 12 bases. This CDR3 has 14 residues. The V gene end was trimmed by 4 bases and the J gene end by 6 bases; junction bases not matched to a gene: 3. Germline values: CDR1 SGHRS, CDR2 YFSETQ. CDR3 DNA: TGCGCCAGCAGCGGCGGACTAGCGGGGGATACGCAGTATTTT. Translating gives CASSGGLAGDTQYF.